This TCR beta chain was observed in a study of T cell responses to AZD1222 COVID-19 vaccine. J gave up 6 bases and V 3 bases, and 12 bases lay outside the gene matches. This CDR3 is 15 amino acids long. Generated by immunoSEQ multiplex PCR, the TCRdb table keeps only in-frame clones and is missing some. The data contain 60,000 to 100,000 clones, 92% of them singletons. This TCR was sampled from an adult in good health. The V gene is TRBV5-3, the J gene TRBJ2-7, with TRBD2 matching over 7 bases. TRBV5-3 is an ORF for which the function is uncertain. The sequenced sample was peripheral blood, obtained on day 0 of MenACWY control vaccination. CDR3 sequence (DNA): TGTGCCAGAAGCTGGGCGTCCCAGCGGGAAGGCGAGCAGTACTTC. Its protein product is CARSWASQREGEQYF.